Below are 10 T cell receptor beta chains sequenced from a single sample in a study of cytomegalovirus exposure and HLA in healthy donors. The PCR had 60 Vbeta and 13 Jbeta primers. Using immunoSEQ multiplex PCR, the repertoire was profiled, and TCRdb retains in-frame clones only, with some absent. Found here are tens of thousands of clones, roughly 70% of them singletons; the top ten hold just under 5%. The sample consisted of PBMCs. These receptors came from a man aged 55-75 years in good health and CMV-seropositive.

The V gene is TRBV30, the J gene TRBJ2-5, with a possible D match to TRBD1 (6 bases). There are 15 residues in the CDR3. Germline V gives CDR1 GTSNPN, CDR2 SVGIG (reference sequence). V was pared by 4 bases and J by 5 bases, with 20 bases between. Written as DNA, the CDR3 is TGTGCCTGGACCCCGGGATTCCGGGACACGGAGACCCAGTACTTC. This translates into CAWTPGFRDTETQYF.

V gene TRBV14 combines with J gene TRBJ2-1; D unresolved. The length of the CDR3 is 15 residues. V dropped 1 base and J dropped 0 bases, with 7 bases sitting between them. Looked up from germline, CDR1 is SGHDN and CDR2 is FVKESK. The CDR3 DNA sequence: TGTGCCAGCAGCCAAGTTTTGAGCTCCTACAATGAGCAGTTCTTC. It is translated as CASSQVLSSYNEQFF.

This rearrangement joins TRBV7-8 to TRBJ1-1; 7 bases match TRBD1. The V and J ends lost 5 bases and 4 bases, in that order; junction bases with no gene match: 4. There are 13 residues in the CDR3. Germline CDR1 SGHVS, CDR2 FQNEAQ. Written as DNA, the CDR3 is TGTGCCAGCAGCATTACAGGGGCCACTGAAGCTTTCTTT. Its protein is CASSITGATEAFF.

The genes are TRBV4-3 and TRBJ2-7, with a tentative D call TRBD2 (7 bases). Trimming stripped 3 bases from V and 6 bases from J, with 12 bases between. CDR1 is LGHNA and CDR2 is YSLEER in the germline V gene. The CDR3 is 13 residues long. The CDR3 spells CASSQWGGPEQYF. CDR3 DNA sequence: TGCGCCAGCAGCCAGTGGGGGGGGCCCGAGCAGTACTTC.

This clone was seen only a few times. The chain uses TRBV19 and TRBJ1-1; D gene ambiguous. Germline V gene data show CDR1 as LNHDA and CDR2 as SQIVND (reference sequence). Trimming removed 3 bases at V and 0 bases at J, with 8 bases between. This CDR3 has 14 amino acids. The CDR3 reads CASSIQFLNTEAFF. CDR3 nucleotide sequence: TGTGCCAGTAGTATTCAGTTCCTGAACACTGAAGCTTTCTTT.

This clone was picked up one time. The CDR3 region is CAISATLDQTNTEAFF. CDR3 nucleotides: TGTGCCATCAGTGCCACCCTAGACCAAACGAACACTGAAGCTTTCTTT. The chain has TRBV10-3 and TRBJ1-1, with D unresolved. The CDR3 is 16 residues long. With 4 bases removed from V and 1 base from J, the gap between germline ends came to 16 bases. CDR1 is ENHRY and CDR2 is SYGVKD in the germline V gene.

The chain employs TRBV30 and TRBJ2-7; 11 bases align to TRBD1. The length of the CDR3 is 14 residues. Unmatched junction bases numbered 8, after V lost 5 bases and J lost 5 bases. From germline, CDR1 is GTSNPN and CDR2 SVGIG (reference sequence). The CDR3 DNA reads TGTGCCTGGGGGGGACAGGGGGTTTTGAACGAGCAGTACTTC. It is translated as CAWGGQGVLNEQYF.

The J gene is TRBJ1-2, the V gene TRBV6-5; a weak D match, TRBD1 (6 bases). This CDR3 region has 14 residues. Germline CDR1 is MNHEY and CDR2 is SVGAGI. Trimming took off 6 bases at V and 8 bases at J, with 19 bases between the two ends. The CDR3 protein is CASSQNRAVRGYTF. DNA for the CDR3: TGTGCCAGCAGCCAGAACAGGGCCGTTAGGGGCTACACCTTC.

This chain connects TRBV5-1 to TRBJ1-1, with TRBD1 identical over 7 bases. CDR1 is SGHRS, CDR2 YFSETQ, per germline. Trimming cost V 4 bases and J 4 bases; bases outside gene matches: 7. This CDR3 comprises 14 residues. The CDR3 is CASSPGQWTTEAFF. In DNA, the CDR3 is TGCGCCAGCAGCCCGGGACAGTGGACCACTGAAGCTTTCTTT. The whole variable domain, filled in from reference TRBV5-1 and TRBJ1-1, reads KAGVTQTPRYLIKTRGQQVTLSCSPISGHRSVSWYQQTPGQGLQFLFEYFSETQRNKGNFPGRFSGRQFSNSRSEMNVSTLELGDSALYLCASSPGQWTTEAFFGQGTRLTVV.

V is TRBV7-2 and J is TRBJ1-2; 7 bases match TRBD1. V was pared by 1 base and J by 1 base, with 9 bases of the junction left unmatched. The CDR3 loop spans 17 amino acids. Germline V gene lookup returns CDR1 SGHTA and CDR2 FQGNSA. The chain's CDR3 is CASSLETGWGSNYGYTF. The CDR3 region has the DNA TGTGCCAGCAGCTTAGAGACAGGGTGGGGAAGTAACTATGGCTACACCTTC.